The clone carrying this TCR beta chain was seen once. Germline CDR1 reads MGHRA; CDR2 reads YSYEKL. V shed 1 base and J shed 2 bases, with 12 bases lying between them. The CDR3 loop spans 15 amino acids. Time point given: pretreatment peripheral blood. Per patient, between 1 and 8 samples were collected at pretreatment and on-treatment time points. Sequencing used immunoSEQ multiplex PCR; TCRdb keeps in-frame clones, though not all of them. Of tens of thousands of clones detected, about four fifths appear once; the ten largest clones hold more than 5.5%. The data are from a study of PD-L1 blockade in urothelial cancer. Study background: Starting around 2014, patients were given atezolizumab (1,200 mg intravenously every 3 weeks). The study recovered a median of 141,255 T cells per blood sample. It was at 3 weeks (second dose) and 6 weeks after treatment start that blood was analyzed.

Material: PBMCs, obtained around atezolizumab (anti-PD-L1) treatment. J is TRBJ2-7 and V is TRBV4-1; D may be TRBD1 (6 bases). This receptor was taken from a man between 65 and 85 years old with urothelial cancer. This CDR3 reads CASSQVWGPTYEQYF. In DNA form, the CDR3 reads TGCGCCAGCAGCCAAGTATGGGGGCCGACCTACGAGCAGTACTTC.